The source of this T cell receptor beta chain is a study of T-cell reconstitution after alpha-beta-depleted transplantation in children. Whole-study findings and limits: A year had passed since transplant, and T-cell counts and diversity by then came mostly from newly produced T cells. Where alpha-beta T cells came from about two months after transplant was reportedly several hundred expanded graft clones.

Unique molecular identifiers were incorporated during preparation of the TCRbeta library. TCRdb recomputed calls from the PCR reads with MiXCR, one row per CDR3 protein. The repertoire holds around 440,000 distinct CDR3 sequences, with 15% to 20% as singletons. This clonotype was seen more than once but under ten times. Its antigen is unknown. At one end, the junction sequence differs from germline, possibly due to a read error. This specimen was PBMCs, mostly from graft donor cells, taken 360 days after TCRalphabeta/CD19-depleted stem cell transplant. This sequence was found in a boy in the first two years of life who had a stem cell transplant for Wiskott-Aldrich syndrome, so the T cells may come from the graft donor.

CDR3 nucleotides: TGTGCCACCAGTGTATCGGGCCGATCGTACCAAGAGACCCAGTACTTC. Translation: CATSVSGRSYQETQYF. The chain couples TRBV10-3 to TRBJ2-5; D is uncertain. The CDR3 covers 16 residues. Germline loops: CDR1 ENHRY, CDR2 SYGVKD.